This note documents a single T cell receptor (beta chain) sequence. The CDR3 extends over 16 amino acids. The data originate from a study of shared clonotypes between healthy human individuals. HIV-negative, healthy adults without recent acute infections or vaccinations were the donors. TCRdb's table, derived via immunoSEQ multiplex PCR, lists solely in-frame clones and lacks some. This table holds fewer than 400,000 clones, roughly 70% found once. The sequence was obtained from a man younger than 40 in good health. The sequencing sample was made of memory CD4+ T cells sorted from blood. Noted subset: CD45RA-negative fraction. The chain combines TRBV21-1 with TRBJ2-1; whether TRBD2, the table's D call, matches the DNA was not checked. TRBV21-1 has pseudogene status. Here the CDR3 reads CASRFYSGRDANEQFF. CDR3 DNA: TGTGCCAGCCGTTTCTATAGCGGGAGGGATGCCAATGAGCAGTTCTTC.